This T cell receptor (beta chain) is from a study of T cell repertoires in cytomegalovirus infection. Study information: Use of recently identified HLA-C-restricted and well-studied HLA-B-restricted CMV epitopes was part of the study.

Note on this clonotype: Its specificity is not known.

TCRdb processed the reads anew with MiXCR; each CDR3 protein has one entry. The sample has about 920,000 distinct CDR3 sequences; roughly a third are singletons. Losses at the gene ends were 2 bases for V and 12 bases for J; bases not matched to a gene: 16. Germline CDR1 SGHTA, CDR2 FQGNSA. The CDR3 length is 17 residues. Sequencing was performed on cultured CD8+ T cells from PBMCs, taken from culture after CMV antigen stimulation. This sequence originates from a human donor in good health (CMV status not recorded). Some clones in this sample may be carry-over from other donors' samples. This chain links TRBV7-2 with TRBJ1-6, with TRBD1 matching 7 bases. Here the CDR3 DNA reads TGTGCCAGCAGCTTATCTCATTCGACAGGGAGCTTTTTACCCCTCCACTTT. Its protein is CASSLSHSTGSFLPLHF.